The following is a T cell receptor beta chain sequence with its context. The antigen is undetermined. This sample was taken from a study of PD-1 blockade in classical Hodgkin lymphoma. Time point specified: cycle 4 day 1 (C4D1), after less than 7 weeks of nivolumab. Each of the patients experienced relapse following autologous stem cell transplantation, and their brentuximab vedotin exposure differed. Study conclusions and caveats: Complete responders' baseline diversity resembled that of newly diagnosed patients.

Clones were sequenced by immunoSEQ multiplex PCR, and TCRdb holds only the in-frame ones, with some missing. The table has roughly 100,000 clones, roughly nine tenths seen once. The CDR3 runs to 16 residues. Germline V gene sequence: CDR1 GTSNPN, CDR2 SVGIG (reference sequence). The trim removed 0 bases at V and 5 bases at J, leaving 12 bases unmatched. Sequencing used peripheral blood mononuclear cells (PBMCs), obtained before the fourth cycle of nivolumab. The clonotype comes from a human donor with classical Hodgkin lymphoma. The chain combines TRBV30 with TRBJ2-5, with 7 nucleotides matching TRBD2. In DNA form, the CDR3 reads TGTGCCTGGAGTGTACCCGGTGGGGGGAGGGGTGAGACCCAGTACTTC. Amino acid sequence: CAWSVPGGGRGETQYF.